This T cell receptor (beta chain) was captured in a study of T cell changes during pregnancy in multiple sclerosis. Using immunoSEQ multiplex PCR, the repertoire was profiled, and TCRdb retains in-frame clones only, with some absent. The profile shows about 92,000 clones, roughly 93% of them singletons. This clone was seen just once. The V and J ends lost 0 bases and 6 bases respectively, with 10 bases between them. The germline V gene has CDR1 SGHRS and CDR2 YFSETQ. The CDR3 loop spans 13 amino acids. The rearrangement links TRBV5-1 to TRBJ2-7; TRBD2 might be the D (6 bases). The material was peripheral blood, obtained in the third trimester of pregnancy. The receptor was derived from a female donor with multiple sclerosis, enrolled in a pregnancy study. The CDR3 DNA is TGCGCCAGCAGCTTGGTGGTGGGAGGCGAGCAGTACTTC. It encodes CASSLVVGGEQYF.